These T cell receptor beta chains were read from a single sample in a study of persistence of HIV-infected CD4 T cells. Data came from immunoSEQ multiplex PCR; TCRdb stores just in-frame clones and leaves some out. The data contain roughly 34,000 clones, roughly four fifths of them singletons. Their specific antigens are unknown. The sample in question was CD4+ T cells sorted from PBMCs after roughly 18-hour stimulation, obtained from a patient who received antiretroviral therapy. The receptors originated from an adult man with HIV who was CMV-seropositive. Each CDR3 is given with its conserved first and last residue. Fields, in order: J gene, clone size, D gene, V gene, CDR3 protein, CDR3 DNA. D genes are given only for firm matches. A clone size is listed for some rows: how often the clone was seen (once, few, many), or a class if it is expanded.

J: TRBJ2-7
size: few
D: .
V: TRBV6-2/TRBV6-3
CDR3: CASSYWIGGTLIYEQYF
DNA: TGTGCCAGCAGTTACTGGATCGGAGGGACGCTCATCTACGAGCAGTACTTC

J: TRBJ2-3
size: .
D: TRBD2
V: TRBV7-9
CDR3: CASSFGASGASGTQYF
DNA: TGTGCCAGCAGCTTTGGAGCTAGCGGGGCCTCCGGTACGCAGTATTTT

J: TRBJ1-2
size: .
D: TRBD1
V: TRBV6-5
CDR3: CASSSSLLRDSYGYTF
DNA: TGTGCCAGCAGTTCTTCCCTACTCCGGGACAGCTATGGCTACACCTTC

J: TRBJ2-1
size: .
D: TRBD2
V: TRBV3-1/TRBV3-2
CDR3: CASSQSGRVGYNEQFF
DNA: TGTGCCAGCAGCCAATCGGGGAGGGTCGGCTACAATGAGCAGTTCTTC

J: TRBJ1-2
size: .
D: .
V: TRBV9
CDR3: CARRVGRGARGYTF
DNA: TGTGCCCGCCGCGTCGGGCGGGGGGCGCGGGGCTACACCTTC

J: TRBJ1-4
size: once
D: TRBD1
V: TRBV27
CDR3: CASGPGQGKGSEKLFF
DNA: TGTGCCAGCGGACCGGGACAGGGGAAGGGCTCGGAAAAACTGTTTTTT

J: TRBJ2-2
size: few
D: TRBD1
V: TRBV7-8
CDR3: CASSPHTWDRDYTGELFF
DNA: TGTGCCAGCAGCCCCCACACTTGGGACAGAGATTACACCGGGGAGCTGTTTTTT

J: TRBJ1-1
size: .
D: .
V: TRBV7-8
CDR3: CASSFRVTEAFF
DNA: TGTGCCAGCAGCTTTAGGGTCACTGAAGCTTTCTTT

J: TRBJ1-6
size: few
D: .
V: TRBV9
CDR3: CASSAVARRSSLDSPLHF
DNA: TGTGCCAGCAGCGCCGTGGCTAGGCGGTCGTCTCTAGATTCACCCCTCCACTTT

J: TRBJ1-5
size: .
D: .
V: TRBV28
CDR3: CASSFYSNQPQHF
DNA: TGTGCCAGCAGCTTCTATAGCAATCAGCCCCAGCATTTT

J: TRBJ2-7
size: .
D: .
V: TRBV6-1
CDR3: CASSEARQIPSYEQYF
DNA: TGTGCCAGCAGTGAAGCGCGTCAAATACCCTCCTACGAGCAGTACTTC

J: TRBJ2-1
size: .
D: TRBD1
V: TRBV5-4
CDR3: CAMTIRDRGGNEQFF
DNA: TGTGCCATGACTATCCGGGACAGGGGGGGCAATGAGCAGTTCTTC

J: TRBJ2-7
size: .
D: TRBD1
V: TRBV13
CDR3: CASRLDRGSYEQYF
DNA: TGTGCCAGCAGACTCGACAGGGGCTCCTACGAGCAGTACTTC

J: TRBJ2-7
size: .
D: TRBD1
V: TRBV6-5
CDR3: CASSRTGGGYEQYF
DNA: TGTGCCAGCAGTAGGACAGGGGGCGGCTACGAGCAGTACTTC

J: TRBJ2-1
size: .
D: .
V: TRBV15
CDR3: CATSSSRPSYNEQFF
DNA: TGTGCCACCAGCAGCTCCAGACCATCCTACAATGAGCAGTTCTTC

J: TRBJ1-2
size: .
D: TRBD1
V: TRBV6-6
CDR3: CASSPTGDYGYTF
DNA: TGTGCCAGCAGTCCGACAGGGGACTATGGCTACACCTTC

J: TRBJ1-1
size: .
D: TRBD1
V: TRBV5-1
CDR3: CASSSRTGGTEAFF
DNA: TGCGCCAGCAGCTCAAGGACAGGGGGCACTGAAGCTTTCTTT

J: TRBJ1-5
size: .
D: .
V: TRBV28
CDR3: CASSFSPGLGSNDQPQHF
DNA: TGTGCCAGCAGTTTTAGCCCGGGATTAGGGAGCAACGATCAGCCCCAGCATTTT

J: TRBJ1-2
size: .
D: TRBD1
V: TRBV6-5
CDR3: CASSMTGGDYGYTF
DNA: TGTGCCAGCAGTATGACAGGGGGGGACTATGGCTACACCTTC

J: TRBJ2-7
size: .
D: .
V: TRBV25-1
CDR3: CASSEYGSPSSYEQYF
DNA: TGTGCCAGCAGTGAATACGGGTCCCCGAGCTCCTACGAGCAGTACTTC

J: TRBJ2-1
size: .
D: TRBD1
V: TRBV5-6
CDR3: CASSAKGTGGAFDEQFF
DNA: TGTGCCAGCAGCGCGAAGGGGACAGGGGGCGCTTTTGATGAGCAGTTCTTC

J: TRBJ2-7
size: .
D: .
V: TRBV4-2
CDR3: CASSPDLGYYEQYF
DNA: TGTGCCAGCAGCCCGGACCTGGGCTACTACGAGCAGTACTTC

J: TRBJ1-1
size: .
D: .
V: TRBV6-2/TRBV6-3
CDR3: CASSYKGFRDTEAFF
DNA: TGTGCCAGCAGTTACAAAGGGTTTAGGGACACTGAAGCTTTCTTT

J: TRBJ1-5
size: .
D: .
V: TRBV7-2
CDR3: CASSFRAGQPQHF
DNA: TGTGCCAGCAGCTTCCGAGCAGGCCAGCCCCAGCATTTT

J: TRBJ2-7
size: .
D: TRBD1
V: TRBV6-2/TRBV6-3
CDR3: CASSRDRSYEQYF
DNA: TGTGCCAGCAGCCGGGACAGGTCCTACGAGCAGTACTTC

J: TRBJ2-7
size: .
D: TRBD2
V: TRBV11-2
CDR3: CASSLPGTSGALSYEQYF
DNA: TGTGCCAGCAGCTTACCAGGGACTAGCGGGGCCCTCTCCTACGAGCAGTACTTC

J: TRBJ2-7
size: .
D: .
V: TRBV4-3
CDR3: CASSQVAASEQYF
DNA: TGCGCCAGCAGCCAAGTTGCGGCGTCCGAGCAGTACTTC

J: TRBJ1-5
size: .
D: .
V: TRBV5-8
CDR3: CASSLWGARDQPQHF
DNA: TGTGCCAGCAGCTTGTGGGGGGCGAGGGATCAGCCCCAGCATTTT

J: TRBJ1-2
size: few
D: .
V: TRBV4-3
CDR3: CASSQAREGYTF
DNA: TGCGCCAGCAGCCAAGCCCGGGAAGGCTACACCTTC

J: TRBJ1-2
size: .
D: TRBD1
V: TRBV6-4
CDR3: CASSEGRGRPRSGYTF
DNA: TGTGCCAGCAGTGAGGGCAGGGGGCGGCCTCGGTCTGGCTACACCTTC

J: TRBJ2-7
size: .
D: .
V: TRBV7-2
CDR3: CASSLGGDKSYEQYF
DNA: TGTGCCAGCAGCTTAGGGGGGGACAAGTCCTACGAGCAGTACTTC

J: TRBJ2-1
size: .
D: .
V: TRBV19
CDR3: CASSTGGLSNEQFF
DNA: TGTGCCAGTAGTACCGGGGGACTGTCGAATGAGCAGTTCTTC

J: TRBJ1-3
size: .
D: .
V: TRBV30
CDR3: CAWSRRGSGNTIYF
DNA: TGTGCCTGGAGTAGGCGGGGGTCTGGAAACACCATATATTTT

J: TRBJ2-4
size: .
D: TRBD2
V: TRBV5-1
CDR3: CASSSGTSGGYIQYF
DNA: TGCGCCAGCAGCTCCGGGACTAGCGGGGGATACATTCAGTACTTC

J: TRBJ1-4
size: once
D: .
V: TRBV5-4
CDR3: CASSLDWQGRIF
DNA: TGTGCCAGCAGCTTGGATTGGCAGGGGAGAATTTTT

J: TRBJ1-4
size: .
D: .
V: TRBV7-2
CDR3: CASSLAARGGPNEKLFF
DNA: TGTGCCAGCAGCTTAGCGGCCAGGGGCGGACCTAATGAAAAACTGTTTTTT

J: TRBJ2-7
size: .
D: .
V: TRBV6-5
CDR3: CASSYSLSSYEQYF
DNA: TGTGCCAGCAGTTACTCACTCAGCTCCTACGAGCAGTACTTC

J: TRBJ1-6
size: .
D: TRBD1
V: TRBV4-1
CDR3: CASSQEETGRITPLHF
DNA: TGCGCCAGCAGCCAAGAGGAGACAGGGAGAATAACACCCCTCCACTTT

J: TRBJ2-5
size: .
D: .
V: TRBV5-1
CDR3: CASSYFGQETQYF
DNA: TGCGCCAGCAGCTATTTCGGCCAAGAGACCCAGTACTTC

J: TRBJ2-7
size: .
D: .
V: TRBV9
CDR3: CASSVASSGEQYF
DNA: TGTGCCAGCAGCGTAGCCTCTTCAGGCGAGCAGTACTTC

J: TRBJ1-1
size: .
D: .
V: TRBV5-6
CDR3: CASSLGSTSNTEAFF
DNA: TGTGCCAGCAGCTTGGGCAGCACCTCGAACACTGAAGCTTTCTTT

J: TRBJ1-5
size: .
D: TRBD1
V: TRBV7-8
CDR3: CASSPRGHRGNQPQHF
DNA: TGTGCCAGCAGCCCTCGCGGGCACAGGGGGAATCAGCCCCAGCATTTT

J: TRBJ1-4
size: .
D: .
V: TRBV7-9
CDR3: CASSLDTTTNEKLFF
DNA: TGTGCCAGCAGCTTGGACACTACAACTAATGAAAAACTGTTTTTT

J: TRBJ1-3
size: .
D: .
V: TRBV6-2/TRBV6-3
CDR3: CASSYSKVGNTIYF
DNA: TGTGCCAGCAGTTACTCGAAGGTTGGAAACACCATATATTTT

J: TRBJ1-1
size: .
D: TRBD1
V: TRBV5-1
CDR3: CASRTGTGNTEAFF
DNA: TGCGCCAGCAGGACCGGGACAGGGAACACTGAAGCTTTCTTT

J: TRBJ1-5
size: .
D: .
V: TRBV18
CDR3: CASSISFRQPQHF
DNA: TGTGCCAGCTCTATATCTTTCCGGCAGCCCCAGCATTTT

J: TRBJ1-1
size: .
D: .
V: TRBV7-8
CDR3: CASSHSSGAFF
DNA: TGTGCCAGCAGCCATTCCTCGGGGGCTTTCTTT

J: TRBJ2-5
size: .
D: .
V: TRBV4-3
CDR3: CASSQDFGETQYF
DNA: TGCGCCAGCAGCCAAGACTTTGGTGAGACCCAGTACTTC

J: TRBJ1-2
size: few
D: .
V: TRBV3-1/TRBV3-2
CDR3: CASSQGVLNYGYTF
DNA: TGTGCCAGCAGCCAAGGAGTCCTTAACTATGGCTACACCTTC

J: TRBJ2-7
size: .
D: .
V: TRBV5-1
CDR3: CASSFGSISYEQYF
DNA: TGCGCCAGCAGCTTTGGCTCAATTAGTTACGAGCAGTACTTC

J: TRBJ1-2
size: once
D: .
V: TRBV5-8
CDR3: CASSLEARLYGYTF
DNA: TGTGCCAGCAGCTTGGAAGCCAGGCTCTATGGCTACACCTTC

J: TRBJ2-7
size: .
D: .
V: TRBV3-1/TRBV3-2
CDR3: CASSALYEQYF
DNA: TGTGCCAGCAGCGCCCTCTACGAGCAGTACTTC